One and the same sample provided the 21 T cell receptor beta chains below, sequenced in a study of T cell responses to AZD1222 COVID-19 vaccine. The table came from immunoSEQ multiplex PCR; TCRdb's copy has only in-frame clones and leaves some out. Of 130,000 to 150,000 clones listed, about 93% are singletons. The sample here was peripheral blood, taken on day 0 of AZD1222 vaccination. Receptors originate from an adult in good health.

Comment on this clone: An end of the junction differs from the germline gene, which may be a read error. The rearrangement joins TRBV9 to TRBJ2-3, with 8 bases identical to TRBD1. Germline V gives CDR1 SGDLS, CDR2 YYNGEE. The CDR3 contains 14 residues. The CDR3 DNA follows: TGTGCCAGCAGCGCCAGGGGGCCCACACATACGCAGTATTTT. It encodes CASSARGPTHTQYF.

The chain is built from TRBV5-5 and TRBJ1-5; possibly TRBD1 for D (6 bases). Trimming pared 4 bases from V and 3 bases from J, leaving 11 bases between. The CDR3 spans 14 residues. Germline CDR1 is SGHKS and CDR2 is YYEKEE (reference sequence). CDR3 nucleotide sequence: TGTGCCAGCAGCCTGGACAGCTTCAATCAGCCCCAGCATTTT. Its protein product is CASSLDSFNQPQHF. The variable domain in full, with the rest retrieved from reference TRBV5-5 and TRBJ1-5, is DAGVTQSPTHLIKTRGQQVTLRCSPISGHKSVSWYQQVLGQGPQFIFQYYEKEERGRGNFPDRFSARQFPNYSSELNVNALLLGDSALYLCASSLDSFNQPQHFGDGTRLSIL.

The gene calls are TRBV7-9 and TRBJ1-1, with D perhaps TRBD1 (6 bases). The CDR3 sequence is 13 residues long. Germline-derived CDR1 and CDR2 are SEHNR and FQNEAQ (reference sequence). Trimming took 4 bases from V and 6 from J, leaving 12 bases between them. The CDR3 nucleotides are TGTGCCAGCAGCTCTGCACAGGGTCCTGAAGCTTTCTTT. Translating gives CASSSAQGPEAFF.

The chain employs TRBV4-3 and TRBJ1-1; D call uncertain. Germline CDR1 LGHNA, CDR2 YSLEER. This CDR3 spans 15 amino acids. V was pared by 2 bases and J by 4 bases, with 14 bases between. The CDR3 region is CASSQTRQTGTEAFF. For the CDR3, the DNA is TGCGCCAGCAGCCAAACGAGGCAGACGGGCACTGAAGCTTTCTTT.

This chain uses TRBV6-5 with TRBJ2-1; 8 bases fit TRBD1. The CDR3 consists of 13 residues. The germline gives CDR1 MNHEY, CDR2 SVGAGI. Trimming at V came to 8 bases and at J to 15 bases, leaving 15 bases not matched to a gene. The CDR3 reads CASAPVGQGESFF. The CDR3 coding sequence is TGTGCCAGCGCGCCCGTCGGACAGGGAGAGTCGTTCTTC.

V is TRBV4-2 and J is TRBJ2-2; TRBD2 matches at 9 bases. The V gene end was trimmed by 4 bases and the J gene end by 6 bases; junction bases not matched to a gene: 12. Looked up from germline, CDR1 is LGHNA and CDR2 is YNFKEQ. This CDR3 region has 17 residues. The chain's CDR3 is CASSLNPARGGAGELFF. CDR3 nucleotides: TGTGCCAGCAGCCTCAATCCGGCCCGCGGGGGGGCCGGGGAGCTGTTTTTT.

V and J are TRBV6-5 and TRBJ2-7, with 7 bases aligning to TRBD1. J was trimmed by 2 bases and V by 4 bases; bases with no gene match: 5. Germline V gene sequence: CDR1 MNHEY, CDR2 SVGAGI. The CDR3 consists of 14 residues. CDR3 DNA: TGTGCCAGCAGTTCAACAGGGGATGCCTACGAGCAGTACTTC. Protein sequence: CASSSTGDAYEQYF.

The chain has TRBV9 and TRBJ1-4; D is possibly TRBD1 (6 bases). This CDR3 comprises 12 residues. The germline V gene has CDR1 SGDLS and CDR2 YYNGEE. V lost 0 bases, J lost 10 bases, and 7 bases lay in between. The CDR3 region is CASSVEQGKLFF. CDR3 bases: TGTGCCAGCAGCGTAGAACAGGGAAAACTGTTTTTT.

The gene calls are TRBV19 and TRBJ2-1; TRBD2 agrees at 7 bases. Trimming cost V 3 bases and J 8 bases; bases outside gene matches: 7. Germline V gene lookup returns CDR1 LNHDA and CDR2 SQIVND (reference sequence). The CDR3 runs 14 residues. CDR3 residues: CASSMLPGGDEQFF. For the CDR3, the DNA is TGTGCCAGTAGTATGCTGCCGGGGGGAGATGAGCAGTTCTTC.

The rearrangement links TRBV27 to TRBJ2-5; TRBD2 might be the D (6 bases). The ends were cut back, 3 bases at V and 4 bases at J, with 9 bases in the middle. From germline, CDR1 is MNHEY and CDR2 SMNVEV (reference sequence). This CDR3 is built from 13 residues. In DNA form, the CDR3 reads TGTGCCAGCAGTTTCGGACTATTAGAGACCCAGTACTTC. It translates to CASSFGLLETQYF.

The gene calls are TRBV6-2 or TRBV6-3 and TRBJ1-5, with TRBD1 matching 8 bases. The CDR3 spans 14 residues. The ends lost 5 bases at V and 6 bases at J; junction bases unmatched: 6. Germline V lookup: CDR1 MNHEY, CDR2 SVGEGT. CDR3 region: CASSVGQGGQPQHF. In DNA, the CDR3 is TGTGCCAGCAGTGTCGGACAGGGTGGTCAGCCCCAGCATTTT.

The CDR3 DNA reads TGTGCCAGCAGCCTCGACAGGGGATCGTTTCGCTACACCTTC. Translating gives CASSLDRGSFRYTF. The J gene is TRBJ1-2, the V gene TRBV7-9; TRBD1 aligns across 8 bases. This CDR3 is 14 amino acids long. Trimming cost V 5 bases and J 9 bases; bases outside gene matches: 11. Germline values: CDR1 SEHNR, CDR2 FQNEAQ (reference sequence). The whole variable domain, remainder taken from reference TRBV7-9 and TRBJ1-2, is DTGVSQNPRHKITKRGQNVTFRCDPISEHNRLYWYRQTLGQGPEFLTYFQNEAQLEKSRLLSDRFSAERPKGSFSTLEIQRTEQGDSAMYLCASSLDRGSFRYTFGSGTRLTVV.

The V gene is TRBV19, the J gene TRBJ2-3; D is perhaps TRBD1 or TRBD2 (6 bases each). Looked up from germline, CDR1 is LNHDA and CDR2 is SQIVND (reference sequence). The V and J ends lost 7 bases and 6 bases respectively, with 11 bases between them. This CDR3 comprises 12 residues. The CDR3: CASNLGGDTQYF. In nucleotides, the CDR3 is TGTGCCAGTAACCTAGGGGGGGATACGCAGTATTTT.

This chain connects TRBV10-1 to TRBJ1-6; no firm D call. CDR1 and CDR2 (germline): WNHNN, SYGVQD (reference sequence). V was shortened by 3 bases and J by 5 bases, with 11 bases between the two germline ends. This CDR3 contains 15 residues. DNA of the CDR3: TGCGCCAGCAGTGATTTTGAGAAGGATAATTCACCCCTCCACTTT. It is translated as CASSDFEKDNSPLHF.

The J gene is TRBJ1-2, the V gene TRBV19; D gene uncertain. CDR1 LNHDA and CDR2 SQIVND come from the germline V gene (reference sequence). V lost 7 bases to trimming and J lost 4 bases, with 10 bases between them. The CDR3 length is 12 residues. The CDR3 sequence is CASMERSYGYTF. The CDR3 region has the DNA TGTGCCAGTATGGAGAGGAGCTATGGCTACACCTTC.

The J gene is TRBJ2-7, the V gene TRBV4-3; 9 bases fit TRBD1. The CDR3 totals 15 residues. Per the germline V gene, CDR1 is LGHNA and CDR2 is YSLEER. V shed 8 bases and J 7 bases; nucleotides not matched to a gene: 15. The CDR3, as DNA: TGCGCCAGCCCCAACCGGGACAGGGTCGTATGTGAGCAGTACTTC. As protein: CASPNRDRVVCEQYF.

This chain joins TRBV6-5 and TRBJ2-1; D not certain. The V gene's germline CDR1 is MNHEY and CDR2 SVGAGI. CDR3 length: 11 residues. The ends were cut back, 0 bases at V and 6 bases at J, with 0 bases in the middle. DNA for the CDR3: TGTGCCAGCAGTTACTCCAATGAGCAGTTCTTC. It encodes CASSYSNEQFF.

The V and J genes are TRBV19 and TRBJ2-3; TRBD1 or TRBD2 may be the D gene (6 bases each). The CDR3 contains 15 residues. Between the trimmed V and J ends, which lost 7 bases and 3 bases, there was a span of 17 bases. Germline-derived CDR1 and CDR2 are LNHDA and SQIVND (reference sequence). The CDR3 loop is CASKTPRGRTDTQYF. CDR3 sequence (DNA): TGTGCCAGTAAAACACCAAGGGGGAGGACAGATACGCAGTATTTT.

The V gene is TRBV7-2, the J gene TRBJ2-1; 9 nucleotides match TRBD1. Germline V gene data show CDR1 as SGHTA and CDR2 as FQGNSA. The CDR3 contains 15 residues. Losses at the gene ends were 4 bases for V and 12 bases for J; bases not matched to a gene: 13. The CDR3 is CASSSDRGSQGRQFF. In nucleotides, the CDR3 is TGTGCCAGCAGCTCCGACAGGGGGTCTCAGGGAAGGCAGTTCTTC.

The J gene is TRBJ2-7, the V gene TRBV28; 7 positions match TRBD2. CDR1 is MDHEN, CDR2 SYDVKM, per germline. CDR3 size: 13 residues. V shed 9 bases, J shed 2 bases, and the junction held 7 bases outside the gene matches. For the CDR3, the DNA is TGTGCCAGTGTAGCGGGCGCCGCCTACGAGCAGTACTTC. Its protein is CASVAGAAYEQYF.

As to this clone: Other DNA sequences in this sample translate to the same CDR3. The CDR3 loop reads CASSPSGNTEAFF. The CDR3 region has the DNA TGTGCCAGCTCACCATCCGGGAACACTGAAGCTTTCTTT. The genes are TRBV18 and TRBJ1-1; D remains unclear. From germline, CDR1 is KGHSH and CDR2 LQKENI. V was shortened by 2 bases and J by 1 base, with 5 bases between the two germline ends. The CDR3 is made up of 13 amino acids.